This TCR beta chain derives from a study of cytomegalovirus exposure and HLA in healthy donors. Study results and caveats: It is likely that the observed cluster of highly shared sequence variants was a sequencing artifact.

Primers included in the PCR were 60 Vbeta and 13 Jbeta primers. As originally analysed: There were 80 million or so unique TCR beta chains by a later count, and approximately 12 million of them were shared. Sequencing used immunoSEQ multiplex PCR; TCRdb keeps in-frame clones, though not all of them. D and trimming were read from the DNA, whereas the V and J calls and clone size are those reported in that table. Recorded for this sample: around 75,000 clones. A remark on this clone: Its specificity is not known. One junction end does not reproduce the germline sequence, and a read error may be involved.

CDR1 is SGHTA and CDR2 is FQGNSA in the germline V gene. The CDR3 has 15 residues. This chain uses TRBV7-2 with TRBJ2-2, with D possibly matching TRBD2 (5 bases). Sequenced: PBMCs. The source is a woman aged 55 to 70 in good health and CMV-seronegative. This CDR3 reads CASSVAQTNTGELFF. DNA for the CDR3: TGTGCCAGCAGCGTAGCGCAGACGAACACCGGGGAGCTGTTTTTT.